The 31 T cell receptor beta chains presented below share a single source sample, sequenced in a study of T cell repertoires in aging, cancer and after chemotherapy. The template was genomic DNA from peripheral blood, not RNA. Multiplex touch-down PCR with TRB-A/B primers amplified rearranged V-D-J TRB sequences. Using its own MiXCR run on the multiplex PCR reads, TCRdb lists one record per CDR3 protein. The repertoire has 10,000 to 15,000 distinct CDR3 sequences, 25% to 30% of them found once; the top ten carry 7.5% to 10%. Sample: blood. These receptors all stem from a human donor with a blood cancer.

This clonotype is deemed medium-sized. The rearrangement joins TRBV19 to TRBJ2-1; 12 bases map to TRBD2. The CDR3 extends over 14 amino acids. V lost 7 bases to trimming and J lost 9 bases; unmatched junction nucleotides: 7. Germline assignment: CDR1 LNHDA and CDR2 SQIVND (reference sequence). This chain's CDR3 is CASNLAGGLVEQFF. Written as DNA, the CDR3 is TGTGCCAGTAACCTAGCGGGAGGGCTTGTTGAGCAGTTCTTC.

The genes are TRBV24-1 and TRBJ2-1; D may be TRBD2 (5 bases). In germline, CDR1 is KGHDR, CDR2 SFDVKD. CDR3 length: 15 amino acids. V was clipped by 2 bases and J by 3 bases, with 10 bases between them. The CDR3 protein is CATSDYETNYNEQFF. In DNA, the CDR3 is TGTGCCACCAGTGATTACGAGACTAACTACAATGAGCAGTTCTTC.

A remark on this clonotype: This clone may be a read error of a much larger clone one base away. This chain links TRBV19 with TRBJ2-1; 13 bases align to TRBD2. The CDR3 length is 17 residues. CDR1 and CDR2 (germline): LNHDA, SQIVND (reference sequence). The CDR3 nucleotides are TGTGCCACCTCGACTAGCGGGGGGAAATTCCCCTACAATGAGAAGTTCTTC. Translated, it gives CATSTSGGKFPYNEKFF.

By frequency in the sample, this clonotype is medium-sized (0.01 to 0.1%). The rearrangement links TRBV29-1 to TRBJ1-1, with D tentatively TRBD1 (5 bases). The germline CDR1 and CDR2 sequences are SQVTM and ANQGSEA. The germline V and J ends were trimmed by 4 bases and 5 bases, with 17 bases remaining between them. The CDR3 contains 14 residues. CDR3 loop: CSVAGPGGVTEAFF. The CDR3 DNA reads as TGCAGCGTTGCGGGACCGGGTGGTGTAACTGAAGCTTTCTTT.

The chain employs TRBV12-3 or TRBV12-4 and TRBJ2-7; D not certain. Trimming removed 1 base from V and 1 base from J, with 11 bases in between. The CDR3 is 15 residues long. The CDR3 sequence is CASSLDPSRSYEQYF. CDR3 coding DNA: TGTGCCAGCAGTTTAGACCCCAGCAGGTCCTACGAGCAGTACTTC.

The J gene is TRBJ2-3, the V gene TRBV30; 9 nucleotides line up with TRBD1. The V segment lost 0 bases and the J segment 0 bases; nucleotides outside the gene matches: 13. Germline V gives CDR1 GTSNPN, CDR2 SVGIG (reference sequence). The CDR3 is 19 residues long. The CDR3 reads CAWSVGGGTGWYSTDTQYF. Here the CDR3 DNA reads TGTGCCTGGAGTGTGGGGGGGGGGACAGGGTGGTATAGCACAGATACGCAGTATTTT.

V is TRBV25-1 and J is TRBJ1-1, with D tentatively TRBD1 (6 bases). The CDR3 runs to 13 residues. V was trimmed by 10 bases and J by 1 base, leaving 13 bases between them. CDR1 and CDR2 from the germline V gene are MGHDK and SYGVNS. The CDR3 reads CATQPRGNTEAFF. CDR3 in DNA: TGTGCCACCCAACCCAGGGGGAACACTGAAGCTTTCTTT.

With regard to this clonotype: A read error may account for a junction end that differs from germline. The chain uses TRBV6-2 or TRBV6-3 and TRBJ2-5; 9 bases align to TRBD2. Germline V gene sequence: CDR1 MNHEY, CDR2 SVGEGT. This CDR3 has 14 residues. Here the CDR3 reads CASSYGGGAENQYF. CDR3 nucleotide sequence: TGTGCCAGCAGTTACGGCGGGGGGGCAGAGAACCAGTACTTC.

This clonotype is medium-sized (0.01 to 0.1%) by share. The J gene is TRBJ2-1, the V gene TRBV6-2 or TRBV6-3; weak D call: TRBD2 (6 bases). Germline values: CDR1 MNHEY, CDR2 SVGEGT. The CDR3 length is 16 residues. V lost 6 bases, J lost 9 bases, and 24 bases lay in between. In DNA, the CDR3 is TGTGCCAGCAGACAAAGACTAGAAAGTGCGATCGGTGAGCAGTTCTTC. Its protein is CASRQRLESAIGEQFF.

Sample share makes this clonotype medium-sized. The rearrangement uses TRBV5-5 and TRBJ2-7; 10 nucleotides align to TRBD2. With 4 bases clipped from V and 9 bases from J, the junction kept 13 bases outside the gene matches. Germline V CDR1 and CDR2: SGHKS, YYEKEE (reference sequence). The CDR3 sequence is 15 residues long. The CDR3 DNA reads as TGTGCCAGCAGCCCGTCGCTAGCGGGAGCCACCCGGCAGTACGTC. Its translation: CASSPSLAGATRQYV.

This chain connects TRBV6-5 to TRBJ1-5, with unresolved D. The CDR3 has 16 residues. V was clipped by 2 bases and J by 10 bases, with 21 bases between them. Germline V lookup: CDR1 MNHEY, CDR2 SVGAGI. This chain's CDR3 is CASSYQAELVLFPQHF. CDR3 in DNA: TGTGCCAGCAGTTACCAGGCAGAGCTCGTTCTTTTTCCCCAGCATTTT.

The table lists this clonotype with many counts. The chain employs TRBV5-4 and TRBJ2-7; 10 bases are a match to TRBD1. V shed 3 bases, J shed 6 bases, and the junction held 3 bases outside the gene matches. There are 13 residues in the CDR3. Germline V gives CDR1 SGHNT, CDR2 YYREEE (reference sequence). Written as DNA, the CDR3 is TGTGCCAGCAGCTCCGGACAGGGGGTCGAGCAGTACTTC. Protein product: CASSSGQGVEQYF.

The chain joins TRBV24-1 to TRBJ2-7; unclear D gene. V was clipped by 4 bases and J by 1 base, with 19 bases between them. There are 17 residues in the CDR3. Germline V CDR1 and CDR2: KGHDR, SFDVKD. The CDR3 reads CATSDLLFAPRSYEQYV. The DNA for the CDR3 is TGTGCCACCAGTGACCTGCTCTTCGCGCCGAGGTCCTACGAGCAGTACGTC.

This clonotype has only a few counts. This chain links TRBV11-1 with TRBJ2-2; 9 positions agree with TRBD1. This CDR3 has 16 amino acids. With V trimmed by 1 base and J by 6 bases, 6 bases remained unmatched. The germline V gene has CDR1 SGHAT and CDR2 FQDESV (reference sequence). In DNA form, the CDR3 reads TGTGCCAGCAGCTTAGACAGGGGGCGAGGTTCCGGGGAGCTGTTTTTT. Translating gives CASSLDRGRGSGELFF.

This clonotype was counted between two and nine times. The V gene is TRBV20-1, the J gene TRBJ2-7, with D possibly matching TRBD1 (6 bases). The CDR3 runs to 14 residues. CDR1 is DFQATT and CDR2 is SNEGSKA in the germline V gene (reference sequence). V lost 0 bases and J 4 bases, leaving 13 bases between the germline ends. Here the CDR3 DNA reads TGCAGTGCTAGAGATCCCGGCAGGGGTTACGAGCAGTACGTC. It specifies CSARDPGRGYEQYV.

Written as DNA, the CDR3 is TGTGCCAGCAGCTCTTCTCGGGGCTCTAATGAAAAACTGTTTTTT. This codes for CASSSSRGSNEKLFF. The chain employs TRBV5-6 and TRBJ1-4; possibly TRBD1 for D (5 bases). CDR1 is SGHDT, CDR2 YYEEEE, per germline. V lost 3 bases, J lost 3 bases, and 12 bases lay in between. This CDR3 region has 15 residues.

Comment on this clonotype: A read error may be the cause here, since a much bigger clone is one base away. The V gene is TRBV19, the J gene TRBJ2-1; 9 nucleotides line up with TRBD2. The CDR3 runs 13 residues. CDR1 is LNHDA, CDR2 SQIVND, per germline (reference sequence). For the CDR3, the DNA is TGTACCAGTAGTGCGGGGGGGTACAATGAGCAGTTCTTC. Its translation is CTSSAGGYNEQFF.

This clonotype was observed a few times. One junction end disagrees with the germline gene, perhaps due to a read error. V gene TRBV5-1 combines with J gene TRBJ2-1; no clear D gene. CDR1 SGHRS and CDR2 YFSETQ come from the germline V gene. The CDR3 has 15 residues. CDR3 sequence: CASSLVRANYNEQFF. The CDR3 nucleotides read TGTGCCAGCAGCTTGGTACGGGCTAACTACAATGAGCAGTTCTTC.

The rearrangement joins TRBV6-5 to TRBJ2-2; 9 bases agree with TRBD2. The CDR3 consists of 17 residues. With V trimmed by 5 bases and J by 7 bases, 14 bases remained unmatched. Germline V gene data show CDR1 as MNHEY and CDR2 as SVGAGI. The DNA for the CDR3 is TGTGCCAGCAGTCCCAAGGGGCTAGCGGGAACGAGCGGGGAGCTGTTTTTT. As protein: CASSPKGLAGTSGELFF.

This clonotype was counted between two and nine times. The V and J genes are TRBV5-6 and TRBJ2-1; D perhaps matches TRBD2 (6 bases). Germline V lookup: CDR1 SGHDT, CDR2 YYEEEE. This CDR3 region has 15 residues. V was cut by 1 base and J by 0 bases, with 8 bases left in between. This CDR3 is CASSLFGSSYNEQFF. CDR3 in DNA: TGTGCCAGCAGCTTGTTCGGGAGCTCCTACAATGAGCAGTTCTTC. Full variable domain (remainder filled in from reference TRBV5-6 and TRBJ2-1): DAGVTQSPTHLIKTRGQQVTLRCSPKSGHDTVSWYQQALGQGPQFIFQYYEEEERQRGNFPDRFSGHQFPNYSSELNVNALLLGDSALYLCASSLFGSSYNEQFFGPGTRLTVL.

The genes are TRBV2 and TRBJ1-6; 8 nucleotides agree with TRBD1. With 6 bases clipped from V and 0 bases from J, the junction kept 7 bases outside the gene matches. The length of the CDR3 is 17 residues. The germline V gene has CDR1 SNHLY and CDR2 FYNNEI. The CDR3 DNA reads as TGTGCCAGCAGCCTCCGACAGGGGAGCTCCTATAATTCACCCCTCCACTTT. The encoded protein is CASSLRQGSSYNSPLHF. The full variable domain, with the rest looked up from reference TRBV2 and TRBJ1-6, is EPEVTQTPSHQVTQMGQEVILRCVPISNHLYFYWYRQILGQKVEFLVSFYNNEISEKSEIFDDQFSVERPDGSNFTLKIRSTKLEDSAMYFCASSLRQGSSYNSPLHFGNGTRLTVT.

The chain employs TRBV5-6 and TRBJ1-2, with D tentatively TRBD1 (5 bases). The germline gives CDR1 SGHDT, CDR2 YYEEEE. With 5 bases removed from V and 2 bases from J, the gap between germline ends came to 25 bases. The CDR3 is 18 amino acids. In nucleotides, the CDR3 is TGTGCCAGCAGAGTGATGGGGGTGAAGATAGGAGAAAACTATGGCTACACCTTC. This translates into CASRVMGVKIGENYGYTF. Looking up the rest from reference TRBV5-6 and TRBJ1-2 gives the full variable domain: DAGVTQSPTHLIKTRGQQVTLRCSPKSGHDTVSWYQQALGQGPQFIFQYYEEEERQRGNFPDRFSGHQFPNYSSELNVNALLLGDSALYLCASRVMGVKIGENYGYTFGSGTRLTVV.

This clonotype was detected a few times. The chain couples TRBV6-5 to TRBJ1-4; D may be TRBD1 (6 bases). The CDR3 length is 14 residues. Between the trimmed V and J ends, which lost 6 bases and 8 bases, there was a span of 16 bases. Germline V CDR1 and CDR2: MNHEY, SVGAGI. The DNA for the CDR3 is TGTGCCAGCAGGTACAGGGAGGCTTACGAAAAACTGTTTTTT. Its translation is CASRYREAYEKLFF.

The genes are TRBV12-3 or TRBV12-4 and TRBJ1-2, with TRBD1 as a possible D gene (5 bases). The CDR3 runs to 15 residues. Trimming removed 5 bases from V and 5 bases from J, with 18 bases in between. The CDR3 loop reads CASSRVGGGSYGYTF. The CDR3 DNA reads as TGTGCCAGCAGTCGTGTCGGGGGAGGATCATATGGCTACACCTTC.

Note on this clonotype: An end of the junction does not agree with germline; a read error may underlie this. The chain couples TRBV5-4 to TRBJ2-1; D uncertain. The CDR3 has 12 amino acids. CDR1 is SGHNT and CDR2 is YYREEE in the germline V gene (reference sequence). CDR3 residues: CASSQEDHEQFF. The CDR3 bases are TGCGCCAGCAGCCAAGAAGATCATGAGCAGTTCTTC. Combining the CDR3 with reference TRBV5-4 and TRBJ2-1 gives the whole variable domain ETGVTQSPTHLIKTRGQQVTLRCSSQSGHNTVSWYQQALGQGPQFIFQYYREEENGRGNFPPRFSGLQFPNYSSELNVNALELDDSALYLCASSQEDHEQFFGPGTRLTVL.

In nucleotides, the CDR3 is TGCAGTGCTAGAGCACAATCTGGGAATCAGCCCCAGCATTTT. Protein sequence: CSARAQSGNQPQHF. This rearrangement joins TRBV20-1 to TRBJ1-5; D remains ambiguous. The CDR3 covers 14 residues. Germline lookup yields CDR1 DFQATT and CDR2 SNEGSKA (reference sequence). V dropped 1 base and J dropped 4 bases, with 11 bases sitting between them.

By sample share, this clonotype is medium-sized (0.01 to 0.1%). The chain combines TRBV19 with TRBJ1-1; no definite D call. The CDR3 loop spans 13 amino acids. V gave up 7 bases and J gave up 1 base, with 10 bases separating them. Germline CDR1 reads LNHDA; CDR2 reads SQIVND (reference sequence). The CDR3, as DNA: TGTGCCAGTACCCCCGGACCGAACACTGAAGCTTTCTTT. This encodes CASTPGPNTEAFF.

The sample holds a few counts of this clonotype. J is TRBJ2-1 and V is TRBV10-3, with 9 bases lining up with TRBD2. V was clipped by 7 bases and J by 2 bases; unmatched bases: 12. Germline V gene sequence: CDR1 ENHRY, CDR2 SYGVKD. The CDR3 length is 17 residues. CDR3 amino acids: CAITDPLRGGAYNEQFF. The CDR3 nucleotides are TGTGCCATCACCGACCCCCTGCGGGGGGGCGCCTACAATGAGCAGTTCTTC.

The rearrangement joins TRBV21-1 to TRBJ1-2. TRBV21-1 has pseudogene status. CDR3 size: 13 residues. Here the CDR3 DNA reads TGTGCCAGCAGCAAGTCCGATAACTATGGCTACACCTTC. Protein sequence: CASSKSDNYGYTF.

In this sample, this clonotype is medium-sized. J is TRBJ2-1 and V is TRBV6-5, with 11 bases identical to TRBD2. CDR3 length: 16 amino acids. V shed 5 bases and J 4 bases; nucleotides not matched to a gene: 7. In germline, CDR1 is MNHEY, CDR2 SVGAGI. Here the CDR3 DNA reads TGTGCCAGCAGTACCGTTAGCGGGGGGGCTTACAATGAGCAGTTCTTC. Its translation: CASSTVSGGAYNEQFF.

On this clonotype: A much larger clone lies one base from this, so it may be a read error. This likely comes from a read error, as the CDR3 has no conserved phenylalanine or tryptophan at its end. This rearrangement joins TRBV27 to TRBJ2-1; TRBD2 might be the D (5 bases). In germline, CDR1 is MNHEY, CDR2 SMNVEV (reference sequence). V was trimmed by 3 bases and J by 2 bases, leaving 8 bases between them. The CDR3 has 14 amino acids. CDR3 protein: CASSLDGAYNEQFL. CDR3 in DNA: TGTGCCAGCAGTTTGGACGGGGCCTACAATGAGCAGTTCCTC.